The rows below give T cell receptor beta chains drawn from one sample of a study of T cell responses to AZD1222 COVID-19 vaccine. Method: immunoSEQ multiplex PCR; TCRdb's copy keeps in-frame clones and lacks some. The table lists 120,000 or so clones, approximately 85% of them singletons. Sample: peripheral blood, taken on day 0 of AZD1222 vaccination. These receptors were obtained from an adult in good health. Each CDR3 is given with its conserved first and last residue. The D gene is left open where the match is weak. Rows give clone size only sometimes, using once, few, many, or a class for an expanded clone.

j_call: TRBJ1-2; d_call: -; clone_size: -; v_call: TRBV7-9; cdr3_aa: CASIRTGEGGYYGYTF; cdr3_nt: TGTGCCAGCATCCGAACTGGGGAGGGAGGCTACTATGGCTACACCTTC
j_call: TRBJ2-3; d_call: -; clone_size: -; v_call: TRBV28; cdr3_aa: CASRIAATDTQYF; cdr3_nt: TGTGCCAGCCGGATAGCGGCCACAGATACGCAGTATTTT
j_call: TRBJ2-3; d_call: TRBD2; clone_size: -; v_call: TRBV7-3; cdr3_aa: CASSSGGGTRGPTDTQYF; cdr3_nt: TGTGCCAGCAGCTCAGGAGGGGGGACTAGGGGACCCACAGATACGCAGTATTTT
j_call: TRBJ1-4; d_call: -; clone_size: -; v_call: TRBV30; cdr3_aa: CAWSNGRINEKLFF; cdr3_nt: TGTGCCTGGAGTAACGGCAGGATAAATGAAAAACTGTTTTTT
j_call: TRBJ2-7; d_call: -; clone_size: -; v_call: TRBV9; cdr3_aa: CASSASGFTYEQYF; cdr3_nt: TGTGCCAGCAGCGCCTCCGGGTTCACCTACGAGCAGTACTTC
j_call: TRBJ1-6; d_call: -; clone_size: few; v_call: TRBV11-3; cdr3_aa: CASSSYNSPLHF; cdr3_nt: TGTGCCAGCAGCTCCTATAATTCACCCCTCCACTTT
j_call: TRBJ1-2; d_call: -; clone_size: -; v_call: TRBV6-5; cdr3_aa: CASTSTGLANYGYTF; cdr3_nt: TGTGCCAGCACCTCAACAGGTCTTGCCAACTATGGCTACACCTTC
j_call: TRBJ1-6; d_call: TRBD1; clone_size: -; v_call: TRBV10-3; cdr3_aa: CAISDPGQGSSYNSPLHF; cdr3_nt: TGTGCCATCAGTGACCCGGGACAGGGGAGCTCCTATAATTCACCCCTCCACTTT
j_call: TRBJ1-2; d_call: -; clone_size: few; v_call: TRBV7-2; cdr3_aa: CASSFGVTYGYTF; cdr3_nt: TGTGCCAGCAGCTTTGGGGTTACCTATGGCTACACCTTC
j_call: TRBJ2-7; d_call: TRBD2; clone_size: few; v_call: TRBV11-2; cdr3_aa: CASHSGGGDEQYF; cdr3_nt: TGTGCCAGCCACAGCGGGGGCGGCGACGAGCAGTACTTC
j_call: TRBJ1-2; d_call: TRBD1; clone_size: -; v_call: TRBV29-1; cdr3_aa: CSVETGGNYGYTF; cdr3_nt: TGCAGCGTTGAAACAGGGGGCAACTATGGCTACACCTTC
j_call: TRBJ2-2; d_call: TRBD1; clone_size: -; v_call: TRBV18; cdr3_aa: CASSVKMTGKSTGELFF; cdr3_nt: TGTGCCAGCTCAGTCAAGATGACAGGGAAAAGCACCGGGGAGCTGTTTTTT
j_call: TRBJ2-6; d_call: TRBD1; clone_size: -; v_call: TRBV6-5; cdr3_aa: CASSQQGSGANVLTF; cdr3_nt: TGTGCCAGCAGTCAACAGGGGTCTGGGGCCAACGTCCTGACTTTC
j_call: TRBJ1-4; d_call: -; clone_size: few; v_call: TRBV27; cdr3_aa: CASSFQIGEKLFF; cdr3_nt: TGTGCCAGCAGTTTCCAGATCGGTGAAAAACTGTTTTTT
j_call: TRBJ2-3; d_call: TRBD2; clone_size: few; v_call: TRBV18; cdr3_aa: CASSPSPSGGAGDTQYF; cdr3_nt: TGTGCCAGCTCACCCTCCCCTAGCGGGGGGGCGGGAGATACGCAGTATTTT
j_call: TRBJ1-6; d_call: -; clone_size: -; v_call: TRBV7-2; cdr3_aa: CASSLAFTSPLHF; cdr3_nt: TGTGCCAGCAGCTTAGCATTTACTTCACCCCTCCACTTT
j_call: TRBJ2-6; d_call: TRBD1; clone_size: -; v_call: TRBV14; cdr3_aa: CASSQWARGQGAGANVLTF; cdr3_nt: TGTGCCAGCAGCCAATGGGCTCGCGGACAGGGAGCGGGGGCCAACGTCCTGACTTTC
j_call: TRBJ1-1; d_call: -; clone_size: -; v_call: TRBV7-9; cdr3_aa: CASSPNLTGRAPGAFF; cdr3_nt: TGTGCCAGCAGCCCTAACCTCACCGGCAGGGCCCCCGGAGCTTTCTTT
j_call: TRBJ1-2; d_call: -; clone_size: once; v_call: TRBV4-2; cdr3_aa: CASSQGTSQAANYGYTF; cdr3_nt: TGTGCCAGCAGCCAAGGCACGTCCCAGGCGGCTAACTATGGCTACACCTTC
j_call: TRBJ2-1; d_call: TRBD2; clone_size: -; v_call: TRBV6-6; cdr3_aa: CASSGLGYNEQFF; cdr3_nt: TGTGCCAGCAGCGGACTAGGGTACAATGAGCAGTTCTTC
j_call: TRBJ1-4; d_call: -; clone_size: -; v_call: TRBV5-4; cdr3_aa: CASSFGQSHEKLFF; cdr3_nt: TGTGCCAGCAGCTTCGGACAGTCGCATGAAAAACTGTTTTTT
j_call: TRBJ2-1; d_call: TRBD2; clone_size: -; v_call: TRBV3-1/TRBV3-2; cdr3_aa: CASSRTRLEQFF; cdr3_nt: TGTGCCAGCAGCCGGACTAGGCTTGAGCAGTTCTTC
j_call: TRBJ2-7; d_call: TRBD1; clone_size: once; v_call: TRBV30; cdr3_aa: CAWSEDRVREQYF; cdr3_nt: TGTGCCTGGAGTGAGGACAGGGTTCGCGAGCAGTACTTC
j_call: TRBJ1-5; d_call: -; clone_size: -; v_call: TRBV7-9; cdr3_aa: CASSPSTVRGNQPQHF; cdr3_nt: TGTGCCAGCAGCCCCTCGACAGTGAGGGGCAATCAGCCCCAGCATTTT
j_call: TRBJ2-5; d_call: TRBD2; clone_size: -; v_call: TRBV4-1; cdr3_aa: CASSQDRSGGQETQYF; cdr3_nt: TGCGCCAGCAGCCAAGATCGGAGCGGGGGCCAAGAGACCCAGTACTTC
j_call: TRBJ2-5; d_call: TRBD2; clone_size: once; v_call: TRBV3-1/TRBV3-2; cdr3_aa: CASSHLEGRGGETQYF; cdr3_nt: TGTGCCAGCAGCCACCTCGAGGGGAGGGGAGGCGAGACCCAGTACTTC
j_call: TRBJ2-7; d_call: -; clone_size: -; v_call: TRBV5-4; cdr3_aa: CASSPGRVGRGYEQYF; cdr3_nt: TGTGCCAGCAGCCCGGGTCGGGTTGGCAGGGGCTACGAGCAGTACTTC
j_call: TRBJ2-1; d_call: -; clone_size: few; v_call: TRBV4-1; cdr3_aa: CASSRQIRGLSPYNEQFF; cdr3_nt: TGCGCCAGCAGCCGCCAAATACGGGGCCTTTCCCCATACAATGAGCAGTTCTTC
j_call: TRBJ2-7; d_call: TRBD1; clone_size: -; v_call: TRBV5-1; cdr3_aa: CASSASGTGRYEQYF; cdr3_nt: TGCGCCAGCAGCGCGTCCGGGACAGGTCGATACGAGCAGTACTTC
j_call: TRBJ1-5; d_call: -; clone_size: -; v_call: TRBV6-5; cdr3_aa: CASSYGANQPQHF; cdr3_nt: TGTGCCAGCAGTTACGGAGCGAATCAGCCCCAGCATTTT